The T cell receptor (beta chain) under discussion was sequenced for a study of blood T cell repertoires in COVID-19. The CDR3 is 16 amino acids. In germline, CDR1 is KGHDR, CDR2 SFDVKD. Trimming removed 4 bases at V and 2 bases at J, with 15 bases between. As handled by the study authors: By means of reference gene primer amplification, nucleated cell counts were estimated. The protocol was immunoSEQ multiplex PCR, while the TCRdb copy is restricted to in-frame clones and leaves out a portion. V and J calls and clone size come straight from that table; D and trimming were deduced from the DNA. The sample records tens of thousands of clones, approximately 88% being singletons.

The receptor was isolated from a human donor with active COVID-19. The donor label of this sample is uncertain. Sequencing input: peripheral blood. The genes are TRBV24-1 and TRBJ2-3; D might be TRBD2 (6 bases). Here the CDR3 DNA reads TGTGCCACCAGTGACCCAGGGAAGGGACTCACAGATACGCAGTATTTT. It translates to CATSDPGKGLTDTQYF.